This T cell receptor beta chain was documented in a study of T cells after somatic rescue of genetic block. This clone was detected only once. Data came from immunoSEQ multiplex PCR; TCRdb stores just in-frame clones and leaves some out. The profile shows some 15,000 clones, more than 65% of them singletons. Sample: peripheral blood mononuclear cells (PBMCs). This TCR was sampled from a boy younger than 18.

The CDR3 nucleotides read TGTGCCAGCAGTTTCCCACCCAAAAGCGACGAGCAGTACTTC. Its protein product is CASSFPPKSDEQYF. The gene calls are TRBV28 and TRBJ2-7, with D unclear. CDR1 MDHEN and CDR2 SYDVKM come from the germline V gene. CDR3 length equals 14 residues. Trimming left V 3 bases short and J 5 bases short, with 14 bases between. Variable domain in full (rest from reference TRBV28 and TRBJ2-7): DVKVTQSSRYLVKRTGEKVFLECVQDMDHENMFWYRQDPGLGLRLIYFSYDVKMKEKGDIPEGYSVSREKKERFSLILESASTNQTSMYLCASSFPPKSDEQYFGPGTRLTVT.